The TCR beta chain under discussion was sequenced for a study of regulatory T cells in long-lasting Graves disease. Across the study: By definition, persistent Graves' disease involved antithyroid drugs for over 5 years alongside positive TSH receptor antibodies. Study-wide results and caveats: It is possible that accuracy was reduced by the small size of the sample.

A remark on this clonotype: The antigen is not known. A much larger clonotype is one base distant, so this may be a read error.

Combining iRepertoire HTBI primers with Arm-PCR of CDR3 regions, the authors built TCR beta libraries. TCRdb re-called the multiplex PCR reads through MiXCR, storing one row per CDR3 protein. The top ten hold about 13% of the sample, which has 350,000 to 500,000 distinct CDR3 sequences, around 23% seen once. Documented time point: persistent/refractory GD, antithyroid drugs over 5 years with positive TRAb. RNA extracted from PBMCs served as the sequencing template. V lost 3 bases to trimming and J lost 4 bases; unmatched junction nucleotides: 6. The length of the CDR3 is 15 residues. Germline lookup yields CDR1 MNHGY and CDR2 SVAAGI.

The rearrangement joins TRBV6-9 to TRBJ2-7, with 10 bases identical to TRBD1. Sample: peripheral blood mononuclear cells (PBMCs), taken when the disease was refractory, from a patient treated with antithyroid drugs. This sequence was found in a female donor with Graves disease. The CDR3 spells CASSYRGQGPYEQYF. CDR3 nucleotides: TGTGCCAGCAGTTACCGGGGACAGGGGCCTTACGAGCAGTACTTC.